In this sample, the clone carrying this T cell receptor (beta chain) turned up once. As yet, its antigen is unknown. This sample is drawn from a study of T cell responses to AZD1222 COVID-19 vaccine. Using immunoSEQ multiplex PCR, the repertoire was profiled, and TCRdb retains in-frame clones only, with some absent. The data show about 45,000 clones, with just under 80% seen just once and less than 25% held by the top ten. Study-level findings and limits: At baseline, just a handful of AZD1222 recipients tested seropositive. Repertoire sampling was restricted to post-peak T cell response timepoints. Increases in Spike-specific TCR breadth and depth were seen after two AZD1222 doses. Spike-wide vaccine-associated CD4 TCRs dominated at 160-218 and 743-854.

This CDR3 comprises 16 residues. The germline gives CDR1 MGHRA, CDR2 YSYEKL. Trimming removed 0 bases from V and 2 bases from J; junction bases left unmatched: 4. The sequence was obtained from an adult who received the MenACWY meningococcal vaccine as a control. The rearrangement uses TRBV4-1 and TRBJ2-7, with 10 bases fitting TRBD2. This specimen consisted of peripheral blood, obtained 28 days after the second dose of the MenACWY control vaccine. The CDR3 DNA is TGCGCCAGCAGCCAAGATAGCGGGAGGTCTCCCTACGAGCAGTACTTC. Translating it yields CASSQDSGRSPYEQYF.